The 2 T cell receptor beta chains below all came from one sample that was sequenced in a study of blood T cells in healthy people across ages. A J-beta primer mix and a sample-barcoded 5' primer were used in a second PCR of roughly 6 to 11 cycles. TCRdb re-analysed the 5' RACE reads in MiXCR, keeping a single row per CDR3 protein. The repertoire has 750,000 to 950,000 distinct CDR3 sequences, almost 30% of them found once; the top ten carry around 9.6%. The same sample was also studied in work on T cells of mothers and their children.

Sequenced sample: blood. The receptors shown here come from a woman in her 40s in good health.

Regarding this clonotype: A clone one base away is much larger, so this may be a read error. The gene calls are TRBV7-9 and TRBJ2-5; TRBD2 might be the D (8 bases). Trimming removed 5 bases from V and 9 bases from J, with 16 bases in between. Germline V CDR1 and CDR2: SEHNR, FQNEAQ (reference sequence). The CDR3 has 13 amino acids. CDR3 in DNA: TGTGCCAGCAGCGAGACAGGGCGGGAGGCCCAGTACTTC. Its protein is CASSETGREAQYF.

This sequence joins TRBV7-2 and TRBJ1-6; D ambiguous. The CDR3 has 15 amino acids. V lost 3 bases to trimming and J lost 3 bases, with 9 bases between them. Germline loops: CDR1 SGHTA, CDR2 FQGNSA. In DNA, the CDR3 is TGTGCCAGCAGCTTCCAGCGAATCTATAATTCACCCCTCCACTTT. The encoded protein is CASSFQRIYNSPLHF.